The present T cell receptor (beta chain) was sequenced within a study of blood T cells in healthy people across ages. Germline V gives CDR1 DFQATT, CDR2 SNEGSKA (reference sequence). The CDR3 has 13 amino acids. Trimming took off 0 bases at V and 4 bases at J, with 4 bases between the two ends. PCR was performed a second time for roughly 6 to 12 cycles using a sample-barcoded 5' primer and a J-beta primer mix. TCRdb analysed the 5' RACE reads with MiXCR anew, one entry per CDR3 protein. Of about 680,000 distinct CDR3 sequences listed, about half were seen once; the top ten hold roughly 30%. The gene calls are TRBV20-1 and TRBJ1-6, with D unclear. Sequences were obtained from blood. The sequence derives from a woman in her fifties or sixties in good health. As DNA, the CDR3 is TGCAGTGCTAGAGACCGGTATAATTCACCCCTCCACTTT. Protein sequence: CSARDRYNSPLHF.